These 18 T cell receptor beta chains came from one sample sequenced in a study of somatic mutations in cytotoxic T cells in rheumatoid arthritis. Profiling relied on immunoSEQ multiplex PCR, and the TCRdb table lists in-frame clones only, not all of them. The sample contains about 25,000 clones, 82% of which appear only once. The sequenced sample consisted of CD8+ T cells sorted from blood. The source is a man aged 50 to 59 in good health.

The genes are TRBV6-6 and TRBJ2-7; 11 nucleotides align to TRBD2. The CDR3 covers 15 residues. Losses at the gene ends were 3 bases for V and 7 bases for J; bases not matched to a gene: 8. Germline lookup yields CDR1 MNHNY and CDR2 SVGAGI (reference sequence). Here the CDR3 reads CASSYGSGRAREQYF. The CDR3 DNA reads as TGTGCCAGCAGTTATGGTAGCGGGAGGGCCCGGGAGCAGTACTTC.

This rearrangement joins TRBV6-1 to TRBJ1-1; D uncertain. Germline lookup yields CDR1 MNHNS and CDR2 SASEGT. There are 13 residues in the CDR3. Trimming pared 5 bases from V and 1 base from J, leaving 8 bases between. CDR3 in amino acids: CASSLRENTEAFF. DNA of the CDR3: TGTGCCAGCAGTCTAAGAGAGAACACTGAAGCTTTCTTT.

This clone has only a few counts. This chain links TRBV13 with TRBJ1-1, with 9 bases that match TRBD1. The CDR3 has 15 residues. J was trimmed by 4 bases and V by 5 bases; bases with no gene match: 8. Germline V gene sequence: CDR1 PRHDT, CDR2 FYEKMQ (reference sequence). The CDR3 sequence: CASSLNRGLGTEAFF. The CDR3, as DNA: TGTGCCAGCAGCCTGAACAGGGGGCTGGGCACTGAAGCTTTCTTT.

This chain connects TRBV30 to TRBJ1-3, with 8 bases aligning to TRBD1. The V gene's germline CDR1 is GTSNPN and CDR2 SVGIG (reference sequence). CDR3 length equals 15 residues. The V and J ends lost 3 bases and 2 bases, in that order; junction bases with no gene match: 6. The CDR3 region is CAWRATGGPGNTIYF. The CDR3 bases are TGTGCCTGGAGGGCTACAGGGGGACCTGGAAACACCATATATTTT.

The chain uses TRBV27 and TRBJ1-1; D gene unclear. V shed 5 bases and J shed 5 bases, with 18 bases lying between them. The CDR3 sequence is 15 residues long. CDR1 and CDR2 from the germline V gene are MNHEY and SMNVEV (reference sequence). CDR3 protein: CASSHIKEVGTEAFF. In nucleotides, the CDR3 is TGTGCCAGCAGTCATATCAAGGAGGTAGGGACTGAAGCTTTCTTT.

The V gene is TRBV2, the J gene TRBJ2-3, with D perhaps TRBD1 (5 bases). V shed 2 bases and J shed 5 bases, with 17 bases lying between them. CDR1 is SNHLY and CDR2 is FYNNEI in the germline V gene. This CDR3 comprises 16 residues. The CDR3 sequence: CASSESRNRQLDTQYF. CDR3 DNA: TGTGCCAGCAGTGAATCCCGGAATAGACAGCTAGATACGCAGTATTTT.

The chain is built from TRBV11-3 and TRBJ1-1; D is unresolved. CDR3 size: 12 residues. Germline V gene lookup returns CDR1 SGHNT and CDR2 YENEEA. V was cut by 3 bases and J by 4 bases, with 6 bases left in between. CDR3 nucleotide sequence: TGTGCCAGCAGCTTCAGGTCCACTGAAGCTTTCTTT. It codes for CASSFRSTEAFF.

The V and J genes are TRBV28 and TRBJ2-7; TRBD1 matches at 9 bases. The germline V gene encodes CDR1 MDHEN and CDR2 SYDVKM. V was clipped by 3 bases and J by 3 bases; unmatched bases: 6. CDR3 length: 15 amino acids. The CDR3 region is CASSFDRGFNYEQYF. The CDR3, as DNA: TGTGCCAGCAGTTTCGACAGGGGGTTCAACTACGAGCAGTACTTC. Using reference TRBV28 and TRBJ2-7 for the parts outside the CDR3, the full variable domain is DVKVTQSSRYLVKRTGEKVFLECVQDMDHENMFWYRQDPGLGLRLIYFSYDVKMKEKGDIPEGYSVSREKKERFSLILESASTNQTSMYLCASSFDRGFNYEQYFGPGTRLTVT.

There are a few counts of this clone. This chain links TRBV2 with TRBJ1-3, with a tentative D call TRBD1 (6 bases). Trimming cost V 5 bases and J 6 bases, with 23 bases left between them. Germline V CDR1 and CDR2: SNHLY, FYNNEI. CDR3 length equals 17 residues. This CDR3 is CASSWSLDQGNANTIYF. In DNA, the CDR3 is TGTGCCAGCAGTTGGTCCCTCGATCAGGGGAATGCAAACACCATATATTTT.

This chain joins TRBV5-5 and TRBJ2-7; no clear D. The CDR3 sequence is 13 residues long. Between the trimmed V and J ends, which lost 4 bases and 5 bases, there was a span of 13 bases. Germline lookup yields CDR1 SGHKS and CDR2 YYEKEE (reference sequence). CDR3: CASSVYRIHEQYF. The CDR3 DNA sequence: TGTGCCAGCAGCGTTTACAGAATCCACGAGCAGTACTTC.

The chain is built from TRBV19 and TRBJ2-7; D is unclear. Germline V gene sequence: CDR1 LNHDA, CDR2 SQIVND (reference sequence). The CDR3 covers 14 residues. V was cut by 5 bases and J by 3 bases, with 14 bases left in between. The CDR3, as DNA: TGTGCCAGTAGTCCCGCCAGCCAACTCTACGAGCAGTACTTC. Its protein is CASSPASQLYEQYF.

The chain uses TRBV30 and TRBJ2-2, with 8 bases aligning to TRBD2. CDR3 length: 16 amino acids. V gave up 1 base and J gave up 5 bases; unmatched junction bases: 9. Germline CDR1 and CDR2: GTSNPN and SVGIG (reference sequence). The CDR3 bases are TGTGCCTGGAGTGAAGGCGGGAGGCGGTATACCGGGGAGCTGTTTTTT. This translates into CAWSEGGRRYTGELFF.

The chain combines TRBV7-9 with TRBJ1-1; D ambiguous. Trimming left V 4 bases short and J 4 bases short, with 7 bases between. The germline V gene encodes CDR1 SEHNR and CDR2 FQNEAQ (reference sequence). CDR3 length: 12 amino acids. CDR3 region: CASSSLSTEAFF. In DNA form, the CDR3 reads TGTGCCAGCAGCTCGCTTTCCACTGAAGCTTTCTTT.

The chain uses TRBV7-9 and TRBJ1-3, with D maybe TRBD1 (6 bases). The CDR3 spans 15 residues. V dropped 4 bases and J dropped 0 bases, with 10 bases sitting between them. Per germline, CDR1 SEHNR and CDR2 FQNEAQ (reference sequence). The CDR3 is CASSSGQNSGNTIYF. CDR3 DNA: TGTGCCAGCAGCTCAGGACAGAACTCTGGAAACACCATATATTTT.

The rearrangement uses TRBV7-9 and TRBJ2-3; TRBD2 aligns across 11 bases. This CDR3 comprises 19 residues. V lost 5 bases, J lost 0 bases, and 13 bases stayed unmatched. CDR1 is SEHNR, CDR2 FQNEAQ, per germline (reference sequence). CDR3 coding DNA: TGTGCCAGCAGCCCTACTACTGGATGGACTAGCGGGAGCACAGATACGCAGTATTTT. Translation: CASSPTTGWTSGSTDTQYF.

This clone was counted a single time. V is TRBV5-6 and J is TRBJ2-5; TRBD2 might be the D (6 bases). CDR1 and CDR2 (germline): SGHDT, YYEEEE. The CDR3 sequence is 14 residues long. V was trimmed by 2 bases and J by 2 bases, leaving 10 bases between them. DNA for the CDR3: TGTGCCAGCAGCTTTGGGGGACTTCAAGAGACCCAGTACTTC. It translates to CASSFGGLQETQYF.

V usage is TRBV4-2 and J usage is TRBJ2-1; 14 bases match TRBD2. This CDR3 contains 16 residues. The ends lost 2 bases at V and 9 bases at J; junction bases unmatched: 6. Germline CDR1 is LGHNA and CDR2 is YNFKEQ. In DNA, the CDR3 is TGTGCCAGCAGCCAAACCGGGACTAGCGGGAGTGGTGAGCAGTTCTTC. The encoded protein is CASSQTGTSGSGEQFF.

V gene TRBV4-1 combines with J gene TRBJ1-1; TRBD1 is a possible D gene (6 bases). The CDR3 covers 15 residues. The V and J ends lost 4 bases and 3 bases respectively, with 15 bases between them. Germline lookup yields CDR1 MGHRA and CDR2 YSYEKL. In nucleotides, the CDR3 is TGCGCCAGCAGCCTCATACTGGGGGCCGACACTGAAGCTTTCTTT. Protein product: CASSLILGADTEAFF.